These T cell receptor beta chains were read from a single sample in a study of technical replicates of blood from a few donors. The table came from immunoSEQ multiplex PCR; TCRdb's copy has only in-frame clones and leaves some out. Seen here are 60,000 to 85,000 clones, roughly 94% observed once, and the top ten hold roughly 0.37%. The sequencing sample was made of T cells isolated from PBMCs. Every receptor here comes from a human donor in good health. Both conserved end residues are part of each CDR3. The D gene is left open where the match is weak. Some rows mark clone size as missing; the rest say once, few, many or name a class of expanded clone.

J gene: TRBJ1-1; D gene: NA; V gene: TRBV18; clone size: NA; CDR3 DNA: TGTGCCAGCTCAATAATGGGGGGAGAGAACACTGAAGCTTTCTTT; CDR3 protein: CASSIMGGENTEAFF
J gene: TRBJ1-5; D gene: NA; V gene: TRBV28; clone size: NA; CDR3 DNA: TGTGCCAGCAATACTGGTCAGGCCCAGCCCCAGCATTTT; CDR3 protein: CASNTGQAQPQHF
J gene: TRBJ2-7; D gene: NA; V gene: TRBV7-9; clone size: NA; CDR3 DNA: TGTGCCAGCAGCTTAGAAGGGGGGGGAATCGAGCAGTACTTC; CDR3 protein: CASSLEGGGIEQYF
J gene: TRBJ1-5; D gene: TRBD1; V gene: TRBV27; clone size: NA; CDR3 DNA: TGTGCCAGCAGACAGGGGTGGGGGGATCAGCCCCAGCATTTT; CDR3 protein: CASRQGWGDQPQHF
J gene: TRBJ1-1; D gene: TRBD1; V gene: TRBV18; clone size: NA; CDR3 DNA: TGTGCCAGCTCACCTGACAGGGTGTTTGGGGCAAACACTGAAGCTTTCTTT; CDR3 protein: CASSPDRVFGANTEAFF
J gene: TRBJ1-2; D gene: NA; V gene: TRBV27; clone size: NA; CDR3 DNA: TGTGCCAGCAGTCCCCACCGGGTCTATGGCTACACCTTC; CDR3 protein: CASSPHRVYGYTF
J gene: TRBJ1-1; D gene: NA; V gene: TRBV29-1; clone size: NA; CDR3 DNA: TGCAGCGTTGGAAACGGGGACACTGAAGCTTTCTTT; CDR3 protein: CSVGNGDTEAFF
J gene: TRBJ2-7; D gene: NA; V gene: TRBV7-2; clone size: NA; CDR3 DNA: TGTGCCAGCAGCTTAGCGGCTGCCGGGATGACGAGCTCCTACGAGCAGTACTTC; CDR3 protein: CASSLAAAGMTSSYEQYF
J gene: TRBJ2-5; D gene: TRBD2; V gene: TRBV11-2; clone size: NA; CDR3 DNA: TGTGCCAGCAGCCCACGGACTAGCGGAGGGGGGGAGACCCAGTACTTC; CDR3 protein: CASSPRTSGGGETQYF
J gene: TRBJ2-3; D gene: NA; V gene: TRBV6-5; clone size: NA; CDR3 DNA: TGTGCCAGCAGTTTTCATAGCGGATCTAGCACAGATACGCAGTATTTT; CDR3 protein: CASSFHSGSSTDTQYF
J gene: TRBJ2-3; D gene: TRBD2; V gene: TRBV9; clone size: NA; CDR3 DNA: TGTGCCAGCAGCGTTGGCGGGGGTAGCACAGATACGCAGTATTTT; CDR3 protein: CASSVGGGSTDTQYF
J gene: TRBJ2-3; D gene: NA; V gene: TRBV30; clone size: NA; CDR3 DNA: TGTGCCTACAGTGTTCAATTTGAGGATACGCAGTATTTT; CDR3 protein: CAYSVQFEDTQYF
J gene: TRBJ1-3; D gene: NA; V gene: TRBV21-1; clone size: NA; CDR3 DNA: TGTGCCAGCAGTGGATCAGGGGAGACTGGAAACACCATATATTTT; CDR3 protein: CASSGSGETGNTIYF
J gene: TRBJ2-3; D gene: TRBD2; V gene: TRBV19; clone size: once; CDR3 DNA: TGTGCCAGTAGTATAGGGGGGGGAGATACGCAGTATTTT; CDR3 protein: CASSIGGGDTQYF
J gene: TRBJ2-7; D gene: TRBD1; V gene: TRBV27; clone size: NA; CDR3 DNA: TGTGCCAGCACTGGGACAGGAGACGAGCAGTACTTC; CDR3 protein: CASTGTGDEQYF
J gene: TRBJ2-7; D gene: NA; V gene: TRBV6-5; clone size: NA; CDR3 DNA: TGTGCCAGCAGTTACCCGGGTGGAGGGTACGAGCAGTACTTC; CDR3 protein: CASSYPGGGYEQYF
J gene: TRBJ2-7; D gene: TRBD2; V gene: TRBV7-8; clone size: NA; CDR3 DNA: TGTGCCAGCAGCTTAAGGCCGAGGACTAGTCAGGGTTACGAGCAGTACTTC; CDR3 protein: CASSLRPRTSQGYEQYF
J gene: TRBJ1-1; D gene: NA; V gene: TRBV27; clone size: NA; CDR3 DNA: TGTGCCAGCAGTTTATCGGCGAACACTGAAGCTTTCTTT; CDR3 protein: CASSLSANTEAFF
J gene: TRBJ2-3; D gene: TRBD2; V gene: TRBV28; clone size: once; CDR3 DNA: TGTGCCAGCAGCACCCCGGGACTAGCGGGAGTAAGTACAGATACGCAGTATTTT; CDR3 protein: CASSTPGLAGVSTDTQYF
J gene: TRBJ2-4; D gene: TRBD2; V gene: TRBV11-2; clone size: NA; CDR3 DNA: TGTGCCAGCAGCCCCTTAGCGGGAGTGAACATTCAGTACTTC; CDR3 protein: CASSPLAGVNIQYF
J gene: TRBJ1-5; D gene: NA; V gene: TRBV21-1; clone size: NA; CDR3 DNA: TGTGCCAGCAGCAAAACATCAGAAGAGAGGGGGACAAATCAGCCCCAGCATTTT; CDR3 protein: CASSKTSEERGTNQPQHF
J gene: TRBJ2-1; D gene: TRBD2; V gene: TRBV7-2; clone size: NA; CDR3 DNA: TGTGCCAGCAGCCGGCGACTAGCGGGAGACGGCAATGAGCAGTTCTTC; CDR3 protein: CASSRRLAGDGNEQFF
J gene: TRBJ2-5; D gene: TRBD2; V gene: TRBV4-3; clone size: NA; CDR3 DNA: TGCGCCAGCAGCCGATTCCGGACTAGCATAGAGACCCAGTACTTC; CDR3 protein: CASSRFRTSIETQYF
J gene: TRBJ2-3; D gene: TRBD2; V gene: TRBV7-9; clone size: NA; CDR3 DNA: TGTGCCAGCAGCCCCGGACTAGCGGGAGCGGGCACAGATACGCAGTATTTT; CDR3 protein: CASSPGLAGAGTDTQYF
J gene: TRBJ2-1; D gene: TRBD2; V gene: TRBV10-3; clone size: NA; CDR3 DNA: TGTGCCATCAGTGGGACTAGCGCTCTCAATGAGCAGTTCTTC; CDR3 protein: CAISGTSALNEQFF
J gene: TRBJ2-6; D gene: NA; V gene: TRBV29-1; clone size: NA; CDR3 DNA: TGCAGCGTTGATACGGGCTCTGGGGCCAACGTCCTGACTTTC; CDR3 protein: CSVDTGSGANVLTF
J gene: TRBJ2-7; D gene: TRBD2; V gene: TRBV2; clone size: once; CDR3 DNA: TGTGCCAGCACCCCCTATAGCGGGAGCTCCTACGAGCAGTACTTC; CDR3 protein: CASTPYSGSSYEQYF
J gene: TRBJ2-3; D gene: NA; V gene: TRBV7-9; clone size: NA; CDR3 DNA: TGTGCCAGCAGTCTGGGAGGCACAGATACGCAGTATTTT; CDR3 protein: CASSLGGTDTQYF
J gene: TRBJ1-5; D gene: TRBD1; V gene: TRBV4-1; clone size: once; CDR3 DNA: TGCGCCAGCAGCCAAGCCCACATGGACAGGGGATGGATTCAGCCCCAGCATTTT; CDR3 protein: CASSQAHMDRGWIQPQHF
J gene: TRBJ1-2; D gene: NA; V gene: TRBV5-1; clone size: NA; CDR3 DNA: TGCGCCAGCAGCATTACGGGGGGGAACTATGGCTACACCTTC; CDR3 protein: CASSITGGNYGYTF
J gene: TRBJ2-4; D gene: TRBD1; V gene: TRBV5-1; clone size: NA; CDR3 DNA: TGCGCCAGCAGCTTGGGGGACAGCAAAAACATTCAGTACTTC; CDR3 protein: CASSLGDSKNIQYF
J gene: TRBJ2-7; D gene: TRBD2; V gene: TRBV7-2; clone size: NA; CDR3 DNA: TGTGCCAGCAGCGATCTAGCGGGAGGCCCCTACGAGCAGTACTTC; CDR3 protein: CASSDLAGGPYEQYF
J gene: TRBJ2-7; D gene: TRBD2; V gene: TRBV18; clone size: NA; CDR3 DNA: TGTGCCAGCTCAAGAAGCGGGACCCGCGAGCAGTACTTC; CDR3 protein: CASSRSGTREQYF
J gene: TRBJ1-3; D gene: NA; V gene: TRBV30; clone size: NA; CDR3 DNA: TGTGCCTGGAGTAGCGGGATTAGCACCATATATTTT; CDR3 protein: CAWSSGISTIYF
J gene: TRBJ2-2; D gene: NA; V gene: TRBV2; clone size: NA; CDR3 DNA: TGTGCCAGCAGCAGGAACACCGGGGAGCTGTTTTTT; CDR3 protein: CASSRNTGELFF
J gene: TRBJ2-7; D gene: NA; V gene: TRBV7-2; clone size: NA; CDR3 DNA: TGTGCCAGCAATCCGGGGGTCCCCTACGAGCAGTACTTC; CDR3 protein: CASNPGVPYEQYF
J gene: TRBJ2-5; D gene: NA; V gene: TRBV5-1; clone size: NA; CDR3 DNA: TGCGCCAGCAGCTCGAACTATAAAGAGACCCAGTACTTC; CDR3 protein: CASSSNYKETQYF
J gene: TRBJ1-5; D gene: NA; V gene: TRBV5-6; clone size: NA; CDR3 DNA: TGTGCCAGCAGCTTTCGAGGGATATTGGATCAGCCCCAGCATTTT; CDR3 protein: CASSFRGILDQPQHF
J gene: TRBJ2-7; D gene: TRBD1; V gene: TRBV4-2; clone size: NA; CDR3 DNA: TGTGCCAGCAGCCAAGGCCCTATTGGGGACAGGGGGTCCCACGAGCAGTACTTC; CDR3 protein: CASSQGPIGDRGSHEQYF
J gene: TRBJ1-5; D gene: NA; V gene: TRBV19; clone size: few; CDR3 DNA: TGTGCCAGTAGAACAGGGACGGCGGGCAATCAGCCCCAGCATTTT; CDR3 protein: CASRTGTAGNQPQHF
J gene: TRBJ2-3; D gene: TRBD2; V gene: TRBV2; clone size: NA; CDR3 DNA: TGTGCCAGCAGCGCCGGACTAGCGGGGATCACAGATACGCAGTATTTT; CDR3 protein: CASSAGLAGITDTQYF
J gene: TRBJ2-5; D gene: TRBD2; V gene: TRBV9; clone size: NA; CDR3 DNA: TGTGCCAGCAGCCCAGGCGGGGGCCAAGAGACCCAGTACTTC; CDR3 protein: CASSPGGGQETQYF
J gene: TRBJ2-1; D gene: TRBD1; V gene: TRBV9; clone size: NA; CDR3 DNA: TGTGCCAGCAGCGGTACAGGGGGCTACAATGAGCAGTTCTTC; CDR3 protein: CASSGTGGYNEQFF
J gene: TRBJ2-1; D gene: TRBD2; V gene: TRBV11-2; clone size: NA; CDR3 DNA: TGTGCCAGCAGCTTAGATTCAACTAGCGGGAGTAACAATGAGCAGTTCTTC; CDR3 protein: CASSLDSTSGSNNEQFF
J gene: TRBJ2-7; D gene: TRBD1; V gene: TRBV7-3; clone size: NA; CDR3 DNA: TGTGCCAGCAGCCTCCAGGGGGCTTCCTACGAGCAGTACTTC; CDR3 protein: CASSLQGASYEQYF
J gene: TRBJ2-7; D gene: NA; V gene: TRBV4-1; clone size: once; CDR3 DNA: TGCGCCAGCAGCCACCGACCCGGGTCCTACGAGCAGTACTTC; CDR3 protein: CASSHRPGSYEQYF
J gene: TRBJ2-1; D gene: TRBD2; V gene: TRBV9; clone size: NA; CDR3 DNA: TGTGCCAGCAGCGTAAGGGAGCGGGAGGACTACAATGAGCAGTTCTTC; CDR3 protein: CASSVREREDYNEQFF
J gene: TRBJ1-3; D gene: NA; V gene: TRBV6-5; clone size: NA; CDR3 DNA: TGTGCCAGCAGGGTACACGTCTCTGGAAACACCATATATTTT; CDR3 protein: CASRVHVSGNTIYF
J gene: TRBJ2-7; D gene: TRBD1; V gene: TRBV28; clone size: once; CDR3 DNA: TGTGCCAGCAGTCCCGGGACAGGGAGCTACGAGCAGTACTTC; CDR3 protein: CASSPGTGSYEQYF
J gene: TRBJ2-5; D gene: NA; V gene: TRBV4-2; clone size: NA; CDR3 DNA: TGTGCCAGCAGCCAAGATCGGGCTAGCGAAGAGACCCAGTACTTC; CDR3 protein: CASSQDRASEETQYF